Below, 2 T cell receptor beta chains from the same sample are listed, as sequenced in a study of T cell repertoires in cytomegalovirus infection. TCRdb ran MiXCR on the reads and lists one entry per CDR3 protein. The repertoire holds roughly 300,000 distinct CDR3 sequences, approximately 9.5% seen once, with approximately 4.5% in the top ten. The sequenced sample consisted of PBMCs. All receptors come from a human donor in good health (CMV status not recorded). Some clones in this sample may be carry-over from other donors' samples.

The sample holds many counts of this clonotype. The gene calls are TRBV7-2 and TRBJ2-5, with 8 nucleotides matching TRBD1. The V segment lost 5 bases and the J segment 3 bases; nucleotides outside the gene matches: 5. Germline values: CDR1 SGHTA, CDR2 FQGNSA. There are 14 residues in the CDR3. The CDR3 loop is CASSPQGAEETQYF. The CDR3 nucleotides read TGTGCCAGCAGCCCGCAGGGGGCTGAAGAGACCCAGTACTTC.

In its sample, this clonotype was seen a few times. V is TRBV5-1 and J is TRBJ2-7; possibly TRBD1 or TRBD2 for D (5 bases each). The CDR3 runs to 15 residues. The germline V gene has CDR1 SGHRS and CDR2 YFSETQ. V gave up 4 bases and J gave up 0 bases, with 14 bases separating them. The CDR3 spells CASSNRDAGSYEQYF. CDR3 sequence (DNA): TGCGCCAGCAGCAACCGGGACGCAGGCTCCTACGAGCAGTACTTC.